One sample yielded the 12 T cell receptor beta chains listed below, sequenced in a study of OX40 agonist ivuxolimab in advanced cancers. This table comes from immunoSEQ multiplex PCR, and its TCRdb copy is limited to in-frame clones, with some not included. The repertoire holds approximately 100,000 clones, with approximately 80% as singletons. Sequencing was performed on CD4+ or CD8+ T cells sorted from blood, taken in a trial of the OX40 agonist ivuxolimab. The origin of the receptors is an adult with an advanced solid tumor such as melanoma, head and neck, liver or kidney cancer.

V is TRBV19 and J is TRBJ1-4, with D unresolved. Deletions cut 7 bases from V and 0 bases from J, with 9 bases between. The CDR3 consists of 14 residues. Germline values: CDR1 LNHDA, CDR2 SQIVND (reference sequence). CDR3 protein: CASTPRSTNEKLFF. The CDR3 DNA reads TGTGCCAGTACCCCCCGATCAACTAATGAAAAACTGTTTTTT.

The chain links TRBV10-3 to TRBJ2-1; 11 bases match TRBD2. The trim removed 0 bases at V and 3 bases at J, leaving 1 base unmatched. The CDR3 is made up of 16 amino acids. Per the germline V gene, CDR1 is ENHRY and CDR2 is SYGVKD. CDR3 coding DNA: TGTGCCATCAGTGAGTCGACTAGCGGGGTCTACAATGAGCAGTTCTTC. Its translation: CAISESTSGVYNEQFF.

V usage is TRBV19 and J usage is TRBJ2-6; possibly TRBD1 for D (6 bases). The V gene lost 6 bases and the J gene lost 4 bases, with 13 bases spanning the gap. The CDR3 is 15 residues long. The germline gives CDR1 LNHDA, CDR2 SQIVND (reference sequence). The CDR3 coding sequence is TGTGCCAGTAGCCTCAGGGGTTCCGGGGCCAACGTCCTGACTTTC. It specifies CASSLRGSGANVLTF.

The chain employs TRBV10-3 and TRBJ1-1; D possibly corresponds to TRBD1 (6 bases). The V gene's germline CDR1 is ENHRY and CDR2 SYGVKD. This CDR3 has 17 amino acids. Trimming left V 3 bases short and J 1 base short, with 18 bases between. The CDR3 DNA reads as TGTGCCATCAGTGAAATGGGGTTCCGGGACAAGAACACTGAAGCTTTCTTT. This codes for CAISEMGFRDKNTEAFF.

This chain joins TRBV4-3 and TRBJ2-7; D remains unclear. With 3 bases removed from V and 5 bases from J, the gap between germline ends came to 14 bases. Germline values: CDR1 LGHNA, CDR2 YSLEER. This CDR3 spans 14 amino acids. Here the CDR3 DNA reads TGCGCCAGCAGCCAGCCTTCTCTAGGGCACGAGCAGTACTTC. Residues: CASSQPSLGHEQYF.

The rearrangement links TRBV7-2 to TRBJ2-3; D call uncertain. This CDR3 is built from 14 residues. The ends were cut back, 1 base at V and 1 base at J, with 6 bases in the middle. Germline V CDR1 and CDR2: SGHTA, FQGNSA. CDR3 residues: CASSLDAGTDTQYF. The DNA for the CDR3 is TGTGCCAGCAGCTTAGACGCGGGCACAGATACGCAGTATTTT. Variable domain in full (rest from reference TRBV7-2 and TRBJ2-3): GAGVSQSPSNKVTEKGKDVELRCDPISGHTALYWYRQSLGQGLEFLIYFQGNSAPDKSGLPSDRFSAERTGGSVSTLTIQRTQQEDSAVYLCASSLDAGTDTQYFGPGTRLTVL.

This clone was seen a few times. The chain employs TRBV18 and TRBJ1-2; 7 nucleotides match TRBD1. Germline V gene data show CDR1 as KGHSH and CDR2 as LQKENI. The CDR3 has 14 residues. V lost 6 bases and J lost 2; bases outside the gene matches: 6. The CDR3 region has the DNA TGTGCCAGCTCCGAAGGGGGCCAGAACTATGGCTACACCTTC. Encoded protein: CASSEGGQNYGYTF.

The chain links TRBV27 to TRBJ2-2, with 7 bases fitting TRBD2. CDR3 size: 16 residues. Germline V CDR1 and CDR2: MNHEY, SMNVEV (reference sequence). Unmatched junction bases numbered 11, after V lost 3 bases and J lost 7 bases. The chain's CDR3 is CASSFLLLGRVGELFF. The CDR3 DNA reads as TGTGCCAGCAGTTTTCTGTTGCTGGGGAGGGTCGGGGAGCTGTTTTTT.

The chain has TRBV10-3 and TRBJ2-5, with a possible D match to TRBD2 (5 bases). Per the germline V gene, CDR1 is ENHRY and CDR2 is SYGVKD. This CDR3 has 13 residues. The V gene lost 8 bases and the J gene lost 3 bases, with 13 bases spanning the gap. CDR3 sequence (DNA): TGTGCCATCGGTCCGGACGGGAAAGAGACCCAGTACTTC. Its translation: CAIGPDGKETQYF.

The chain links TRBV4-1 to TRBJ2-3; D might be TRBD1 (5 bases). Trimming took 6 bases from V and 0 from J, leaving 19 bases between them. CDR1 and CDR2 from the germline V gene are MGHRA and YSYEKL. The CDR3 sequence is 17 residues long. This chain's CDR3 is CASRGFEAGLSTDTQYF. CDR3 coding DNA: TGCGCCAGCAGAGGATTTGAGGCAGGGTTGAGCACAGATACGCAGTATTTT.

J is TRBJ2-7 and V is TRBV5-1; 10 bases are a match to TRBD1. This CDR3 region has 14 residues. Germline V gene lookup returns CDR1 SGHRS and CDR2 YFSETQ. The V segment lost 2 bases and the J segment 3 bases; nucleotides outside the gene matches: 2. CDR3 protein: CASSFRTGGYEQYF. CDR3 nucleotide sequence: TGCGCCAGCAGCTTCCGGACAGGGGGCTACGAGCAGTACTTC.

The chain recombines TRBV11-2 with TRBJ2-1; 13 bases fit TRBD2. The J segment lost 6 bases and the V segment lost 6 bases, leaving 2 bases of the junction unmatched. The CDR3 extends over 14 amino acids. Looked up from germline, CDR1 is SGHAT and CDR2 is FQNNGV. CDR3 region: CASSGLAGANEQFF. The CDR3, as DNA: TGTGCCAGCAGTGGACTAGCGGGAGCCAATGAGCAGTTCTTC. The full variable domain, rest sourced from reference TRBV11-2 and TRBJ2-1, is EAGVAQSPRYKIIEKRQSVAFWCNPISGHATLYWYQQILGQGPKLLIQFQNNGVVDDSQLPKDRFSAERLKGVDSTLKIQPAKLEDSAVYLCASSGLAGANEQFFGPGTRLTVL.